This T cell receptor beta chain was sequenced in a study of long-term antiretroviral therapy in people with HIV. Study-level findings and limits: Pre-ART-expanded clones dominated the repertoire at all time points. Upon ART, diversity increased but remained lower than transplant donor controls. The study collected blood between the mid-2000s and the late 2010s, possibly under older ART regimens.

Investigators performed immunoSEQ version v3.0 at survey level. Samples were sequenced targeting about 40,000-55,000 T-cell genomes each. Generated by immunoSEQ multiplex PCR, the TCRdb table keeps only in-frame clones and is missing some. The repertoire holds 25,000 to 35,000 clones, roughly 84% seen once, with over 0.8% in the top ten. Points on this clone: The target antigen is unknown.

In germline, CDR1 is LNHDA, CDR2 SQIVND (reference sequence). The CDR3 is 15 amino acids. The V gene end was trimmed by 4 bases and the J gene end by 3 bases; junction bases not matched to a gene: 2. The origin of this receptor is a man aged 45-65 years with HIV. The chain has TRBV19 and TRBJ2-2; TRBD2 matches at 10 bases. The input for sequencing was unsorted PBMCs, taken 2 years after starting antiretroviral therapy. CDR3 region: CASSTGLADTGELFF. In DNA form, the CDR3 reads TGTGCCAGTAGTACCGGACTAGCGGACACCGGGGAGCTGTTTTTT.